This T cell receptor beta chain came from a study of T-cell memory formation after mild COVID-19. V lost 6 bases and J 0 bases, leaving 15 bases between the germline ends. The germline CDR1 and CDR2 sequences are DFQATT and SNEGSKA (reference sequence). The CDR3 totals 15 residues. This clonotype has at least ten counts. TCRdb recomputed calls from the 5' RACE reads with MiXCR, one row per CDR3 protein. Of about 200,000 distinct CDR3 sequences in the sample, over 9.5% were seen once. The specimen sequenced was PBMCs or a T cell subset sorted from them (not recorded which). This receptor was taken from a man aged 18 to 35 who had mild COVID-19 (a few samples of this study predate the infection). Cell type and time point are not known. The chain employs TRBV20-1 and TRBJ1-3; a possible D gene is TRBD1 (6 bases). The CDR3 coding sequence is TGCAGTGCACGAGACAGGTCCTCCTCTGGAAACACCATATATTTT. Its protein product is CSARDRSSSGNTIYF.